Listed here are 2 T cell receptor beta chains from one sample, sequenced in a study of OX40 agonist ivuxolimab in advanced cancers. Generated by immunoSEQ multiplex PCR, the TCRdb table keeps only in-frame clones and is missing some. The sample lists around 50,000 clones; 75% to 90% were seen once. Sequencing used CD4+ or CD8+ T cells sorted from blood, obtained in a trial of the OX40 agonist ivuxolimab. All receptors derive from an adult with an advanced solid tumor such as melanoma, head and neck, liver or kidney cancer.

The CDR3 sequence is CASSLMDRGDTEAFF. DNA of the CDR3: TGTGCCAGCAGCCTAATGGACAGGGGGGACACTGAAGCTTTCTTT. The J gene is TRBJ1-1, the V gene TRBV7-9, with 10 bases lining up with TRBD1. Germline V gene data show CDR1 as SEHNR and CDR2 as FQNEAQ (reference sequence). This CDR3 comprises 15 residues. J was trimmed by 3 bases and V by 5 bases; bases with no gene match: 6.

This sequence joins TRBV6-6 and TRBJ2-7, with TRBD1 matching 8 bases. Germline assignment: CDR1 MNHNY and CDR2 SVGAGI (reference sequence). The trim removed 2 bases at V and 3 bases at J, leaving 6 bases unmatched. The CDR3 extends over 15 amino acids. CDR3 residues: CASSYVPGGFYEQYF. As DNA, the CDR3 is TGTGCCAGCAGTTACGTCCCAGGGGGCTTCTACGAGCAGTACTTC.